These 15 T cell receptor beta chains were sequenced from one sample in a study of T cells in Graves' hyperthyroidism and ophthalmopathy. Amplification of TCR beta CDR3 regions was performed using RNA transcripts as template. A set of HTBI primers served as the primers for a first-round RT-PCR of the TCR CDR3. Using its own MiXCR run on the multiplex PCR reads, TCRdb lists one record per CDR3 protein. The data show some 500,000 distinct CDR3 sequences, around 22% seen once. The sample comprised blood. These TCRs come from a woman in her 30s with Graves' ophthalmopathy.

As for this clonotype: A much more abundant neighbour one base away suggests this may be a read error. The V call is TRBV19, the J call TRBJ1-1; D remains ambiguous. Trimming took 3 bases from V and 1 from J, leaving 3 bases between them. The germline V gene has CDR1 LNHDA and CDR2 SQIVND (reference sequence). CDR3 size: 12 residues. The CDR3 reads CASSMGNTEAFF. In nucleotides, the CDR3 is TGTGCCAGTAGTATGGGGAACACTGAAGCTTTCTTT.

This clonotype was recorded many times. V is TRBV5-4 and J is TRBJ2-3; D tentatively reads TRBD1 or TRBD2 (5 bases each). This CDR3 is 16 amino acids long. Trimming removed 0 bases at V and 4 bases at J, with 15 bases between. Germline CDR1 reads SGHNT; CDR2 reads YYREEE (reference sequence). The CDR3 protein is CASSLGWGSGADTQYF. The CDR3 DNA sequence: TGTGCCAGCAGCTTGGGTTGGGGGTCTGGGGCAGATACGCAGTATTTT.

This clonotype was detected many times. The chain links TRBV12-3 or TRBV12-4 to TRBJ2-4; 7 bases are a match to TRBD1. With 5 bases clipped from V and 0 bases from J, the junction kept 1 base outside the gene matches. The length of the CDR3 is 14 residues. The CDR3 coding sequence is TGTGCCAGCAGTAGGGACAGAGCCAAAAACATTCAGTACTTC. Its translation: CASSRDRAKNIQYF.

This clonotype was counted at least ten times. A single base separates this from a much larger clone, so it may be a read error. The chain recombines TRBV6-2 or TRBV6-3 with TRBJ2-7, with D perhaps given as TRBD1 or TRBD2 (5 bases each). The CDR3 spans 11 residues. Germline V CDR1 and CDR2: MNHEY, SVGEGT. CDR3 in amino acids: CASSRDHEQCF. The CDR3 bases are TGTGCCAGCAGCAGGGACCACGAGCAGTGCTTC.

This clonotype was recorded many times. V gene TRBV12-3 or TRBV12-4 combines with J gene TRBJ1-2; the match to TRBD1 covers 8 bases. V gave up 4 bases and J gave up 6 bases; unmatched junction bases: 7. This CDR3 is 14 amino acids long. The DNA of the CDR3 is TGTGCCAGCAGTTCCCTACAGGGGGGTGATGGCTACACCTTC. It specifies CASSSLQGGDGYTF.

This clonotype was seen many times. The chain carries TRBV5-1 and TRBJ2-7; D is unclear. The ends were cut back, 6 bases at V and 2 bases at J, with 12 bases in the middle. The CDR3 covers 13 residues. CDR1 and CDR2 (germline): SGHRS, YFSETQ. In DNA form, the CDR3 reads TGCGCCAGCACTCTGGGCACCACCTACGAGCAGTACTTC. It specifies CASTLGTTYEQYF.

This clonotype was counted only a few times. The chain joins TRBV9 to TRBJ1-1; the match to TRBD1 covers 10 bases. V shed 7 bases, J shed 9 bases, and the junction held 6 bases outside the gene matches. Germline lookup yields CDR1 SGDLS and CDR2 YYNGEE. The CDR3 contains 12 residues. CDR3 coding DNA: TGTGCCAGCGGCGGACAGGGGGTTAAAGCTTTCTTT. Its protein is CASGGQGVKAFF.

This clonotype occurred many times. V gene TRBV7-9 combines with J gene TRBJ2-2; D is perhaps TRBD2 (5 bases). Trimming pared 4 bases from V and 4 bases from J, leaving 13 bases between. CDR1 is SEHNR and CDR2 is FQNEAQ in the germline V gene (reference sequence). This CDR3 is built from 15 residues. DNA for the CDR3: TGTGCCAGCAGCTGGACCTCGGGGTCCACCGGGGAGCTGTTTTTT. It codes for CASSWTSGSTGELFF. Drawing the rest from reference TRBV7-9 and TRBJ2-2, the complete variable domain is DTGVSQNPRHKITKRGQNVTFRCDPISEHNRLYWYRQTLGQGPEFLTYFQNEAQLEKSRLLSDRFSAERPKGSFSTLEIQRTEQGDSAMYLCASSWTSGSTGELFFGEGSRLTVL.

The rearrangement joins TRBV6-5 to TRBJ2-5; TRBD1 matches 7 bases. The CDR3 totals 15 residues. Trimming took 6 bases from V and 1 from J; bases not matched to a gene: 8. Germline CDR1 is MNHEY and CDR2 is SVGAGI. CDR3 in DNA: TGTGCCAGCAGCACTCGGACAGGCGGCCAAGAGACCCAGTACTTC. This sequence encodes CASSTRTGGQETQYF.

This clonotype was recorded many times. The chain carries TRBV2 and TRBJ1-5; 10 nucleotides match TRBD1. CDR3 length: 15 amino acids. Germline CDR1 reads SNHLY; CDR2 reads FYNNEI. V trimming: 10 bases; J trimming: 0 bases; junction bases outside the gene matches: 6. The CDR3: CATRQGADSNQPQHF. The CDR3 DNA sequence: TGTGCCACCCGACAGGGGGCCGATAGCAATCAGCCCCAGCATTTT.

As concerns this clonotype: One junction end does not reproduce the germline sequence, and a read error may be involved. The genes are TRBV3-1 and TRBJ2-7, with 9 bases aligning to TRBD1. CDR3 size: 14 residues. In germline, CDR1 is LGHDT, CDR2 YNNKEL (reference sequence). The CDR3 region is CASSRDRVSYERYF. Written as DNA, the CDR3 is TGTGCCAGCAGCCGGGACAGGGTTTCCTACGAGCGGTACTTC.

The chain joins TRBV27 to TRBJ1-2, with D unclear. V was clipped by 11 bases and J by 0 bases, with 10 bases between them. The CDR3 is 12 amino acids. Germline V CDR1 and CDR2: MNHEY, SMNVEV (reference sequence). The DNA for the CDR3 is TGTGCCCTTGGGTGGTCTAACTATGGCTACACCTTC. This encodes CALGWSNYGYTF.

The gene calls are TRBV28 and TRBJ2-7; tentatively, D is TRBD1 (5 bases). This CDR3 is 13 amino acids long. Germline lookup yields CDR1 MDHEN and CDR2 SYDVKM. V was trimmed by 3 bases and J by 5 bases, leaving 11 bases between them. CDR3 amino acids: CASSFPGFDEQYF. Written as DNA, the CDR3 is TGTGCCAGCAGTTTCCCAGGGTTCGACGAGCAGTACTTC.

This clonotype was observed once. The rearrangement joins TRBV20-1 to TRBJ1-5; TRBD1 might be the D (6 bases). Germline V gene data show CDR1 as DFQATT and CDR2 as SNEGSKA (reference sequence). This CDR3 has 13 amino acids. The V and J ends lost 4 bases and 11 bases respectively, with 18 bases between them. As DNA, the CDR3 is TGCAGTGCTACTCGTGCAGGGGATAGGGCCCAGCATTTT. Translating it yields CSATRAGDRAQHF.

This clonotype was recorded at least ten times. The chain carries TRBV27 and TRBJ1-3; unclear D gene. Germline CDR1 is MNHEY and CDR2 is SMNVEV (reference sequence). The ends were cut back, 1 base at V and 0 bases at J, with 25 bases in the middle. The CDR3 is 21 residues long. Here the CDR3 DNA reads TGTGCCAGCAGTTTATATATTTTCGGCGGAGTAAGCACCCACTCTGGAAACACCATATATTTT. It translates to CASSLYIFGGVSTHSGNTIYF.